These 29 T cell receptor beta chains share one sample of origin, sequenced in a study of blood T cell repertoires in COVID-19. The protocol was immunoSEQ multiplex PCR, while the TCRdb copy is restricted to in-frame clones and leaves out a portion. The data show 250,000 or so clones, with around 88% seen just once and roughly 6.3% held by the top ten. The sequenced sample consisted of peripheral blood. The receptors come from a woman under 40 with COVID-19, enrolled during active disease.

This chain connects TRBV28 to TRBJ2-1, with 8 nucleotides matching TRBD1. Unmatched junction bases numbered 10, after V lost 8 bases and J lost 10 bases. The CDR3 spans 13 residues. CDR1 and CDR2 (germline): MDHEN, SYDVKM. CDR3 sequence (DNA): TGTGCCAGCGTCGGAGGCAGGGGGCGAGAGCAGTTCTTC. The encoded protein is CASVGGRGREQFF.

The genes are TRBV19 and TRBJ1-5, with TRBD1 as a possible D gene (6 bases). In germline, CDR1 is LNHDA, CDR2 SQIVND (reference sequence). This CDR3 is 15 amino acids long. V was cut by 5 bases and J by 4 bases, with 15 bases left in between. The chain's CDR3 is CASSSGHFSNQPQHF. DNA of the CDR3: TGTGCCAGTAGTTCGGGACATTTTAGTAATCAGCCCCAGCATTTT.

This chain connects TRBV30 to TRBJ2-3, with TRBD2 identical over 7 bases. V was pared by 4 bases and J by 4 bases, with 5 bases of the junction left unmatched. Germline CDR1 GTSNPN, CDR2 SVGIG (reference sequence). This CDR3 is built from 13 residues. The CDR3 DNA follows: TGTGCCTGGAAGGGCGGGAGCTCAGATACGCAGTATTTT. Its translation is CAWKGGSSDTQYF.

The DNA for the CDR3 is TGCAGTGGGGGACAGGACTATGGCTACACCTTC. Its translation: CSGGQDYGYTF. The rearrangement uses TRBV20-1 and TRBJ1-2; 8 bases map to TRBD1. The J segment lost 3 bases and the V segment lost 7 bases, leaving 1 base of the junction unmatched. The germline V gene encodes CDR1 DFQATT and CDR2 SNEGSKA (reference sequence). The CDR3 extends over 11 amino acids.

The gene calls are TRBV30 and TRBJ1-2; 7 nucleotides match TRBD1. The CDR3 runs to 13 residues. Germline CDR1 reads GTSNPN; CDR2 reads SVGIG (reference sequence). J gave up 6 bases and V 2 bases, and 6 bases lay outside the gene matches. CDR3 nucleotide sequence: TGTGCCTGGAGTAGGGACAGACCCAATGGCTACACCTTC. Protein product: CAWSRDRPNGYTF.

The J gene is TRBJ1-5, the V gene TRBV7-4; TRBD1 might be the D (5 bases). The CDR3 length is 17 residues. Germline V lookup: CDR1 SGHVT, CDR2 SQSDAQ. The V gene lost 2 bases and the J gene lost 0 bases, with 14 bases spanning the gap. DNA of the CDR3: TGTGCCAGCAGCTTAAGGCTTTGGACATCTAGCAATCAGCCCCAGCATTTT. It yields the protein CASSLRLWTSSNQPQHF.

The chain recombines TRBV3-1 (or the pseudogene TRBV3-2) with TRBJ2-5, with 8 bases aligning to TRBD2. The germline CDR1 and CDR2 sequences are LGHDT and YNNKEL (reference sequence). CDR3 length equals 20 residues. The J segment lost 2 bases and the V segment lost 0 bases, leaving 17 bases of the junction unmatched. CDR3 in DNA: TGTGCCAGCAGCCAAGATAATGAGAGACTAGCGAGCCAGAGTCAAGAGACCCAGTACTTC. The encoded protein is CASSQDNERLASQSQETQYF.

The V gene is TRBV9, the J gene TRBJ2-3; TRBD2 matches at 8 bases. CDR1 SGDLS and CDR2 YYNGEE come from the germline V gene. This CDR3 is 14 amino acids long. The V segment lost 3 bases and the J segment 0 bases; nucleotides outside the gene matches: 0. CDR3 nucleotide sequence: TGTGCCAGCAGCGCTAGCGGGAGCACAGATACGCAGTATTTT. This encodes CASSASGSTDTQYF.

This sequence joins TRBV9 and TRBJ2-3; TRBD2 matches 10 bases. This CDR3 spans 16 amino acids. Germline lookup yields CDR1 SGDLS and CDR2 YYNGEE. With 4 bases clipped from V and 1 base from J, the junction kept 6 bases outside the gene matches. The CDR3 loop is CASSPRGTSGTDTQYF. The DNA for the CDR3 is TGTGCCAGCAGCCCCCGGGGGACTAGCGGCACAGATACGCAGTATTTT.

This chain uses TRBV18 with TRBJ2-3; D call uncertain. This CDR3 is built from 17 residues. Germline V gene data show CDR1 as KGHSH and CDR2 as LQKENI. Trimming cost V 0 bases and J 0 bases, with 13 bases left between them. DNA of the CDR3: TGTGCCAGCTCACCACCGGGCTCACAGCCTAGCACAGATACGCAGTATTTT. Amino acids: CASSPPGSQPSTDTQYF.

This chain uses TRBV5-1 with TRBJ1-6, with 7 bases fitting TRBD1. The CDR3 spans 15 residues. From germline, CDR1 is SGHRS and CDR2 YFSETQ. The V and J ends lost 1 base and 7 bases, in that order; junction bases with no gene match: 5. CDR3 in DNA: TGCGCCAGCAGCTTGTATCTACAGGGGAATTCACCCCTCCACTTT. Protein: CASSLYLQGNSPLHF.

The chain uses TRBV10-1 and TRBJ2-7, with D maybe TRBD2 (6 bases). There are 13 residues in the CDR3. V was trimmed by 6 bases and J by 0 bases, leaving 9 bases between them. Germline values: CDR1 WNHNN, CDR2 SYGVQD (reference sequence). The CDR3: CASSSGLSYEQYV. Written as DNA, the CDR3 is TGCGCCAGCAGCTCGGGACTCTCCTACGAGCAGTACGTC.

The J gene is TRBJ2-7, the V gene TRBV11-2, with a weak D call TRBD1 (5 bases). The CDR3 has 14 residues. Trimming took off 3 bases at V and 2 bases at J, with 11 bases between the two ends. Germline values: CDR1 SGHAT, CDR2 FQNNGV. The CDR3 DNA reads TGTGCCAGCAGCTTCAGGGAATCCCCCTACGAGCAGTACTTC. This codes for CASSFRESPYEQYF.

The gene calls are TRBV5-1 and TRBJ2-7; D not certain. This CDR3 has 14 amino acids. The germline gives CDR1 SGHRS, CDR2 YFSETQ. V lost 0 bases and J 0 bases, leaving 7 bases between the germline ends. The CDR3 here is CASSLGGPSYEQYV. The CDR3 coding sequence is TGCGCCAGCAGCTTGGGCGGCCCCTCCTACGAGCAGTACGTC.

CDR3 loop: CASSPGTGSNEKLFF. CDR3 bases: TGTGCCAGCTCACCCGGGACAGGGAGTAATGAAAAACTGTTTTTT. The chain is built from TRBV18 and TRBJ1-4; 9 nucleotides agree with TRBD1. Germline lookup yields CDR1 KGHSH and CDR2 LQKENI. Losses at the gene ends were 3 bases for V and 4 bases for J; bases not matched to a gene: 3. CDR3 length: 15 amino acids.

This chain connects TRBV10-3 to TRBJ2-3; 7 bases agree with TRBD1. Germline assignment: CDR1 ENHRY and CDR2 SYGVKD. Trimming removed 3 bases from V and 0 bases from J; junction bases left unmatched: 3. The CDR3 is 15 amino acids. The CDR3 sequence: CAISDWDSSTDTQYF. CDR3 DNA sequence: TGTGCCATCAGTGATTGGGACAGCAGCACAGATACGCAGTATTTT.

The chain recombines TRBV5-1 with TRBJ2-5; 7 bases agree with TRBD1. There are 14 residues in the CDR3. V was pared by 0 bases and J by 2 bases, with 1 base of the junction left unmatched. Germline V lookup: CDR1 SGHRS, CDR2 YFSETQ. This CDR3 reads CASSLGDRQETQYF. In DNA form, the CDR3 reads TGCGCCAGCAGCTTGGGGGACAGACAAGAGACCCAGTACTTC.

The CDR3 nucleotides are TGTGCCAGCAGCTCGGACAGGGAGGATGGCTACACCTTC. It encodes CASSSDREDGYTF. The rearrangement links TRBV11-3 to TRBJ1-2, with 8 bases lining up with TRBD1. Looked up from germline, CDR1 is SGHNT and CDR2 is YENEEA. Trimming cost V 4 bases and J 6 bases; bases outside gene matches: 4. The CDR3 consists of 13 residues. Filled out from reference TRBV11-3 and TRBJ1-2, the complete variable domain reads EAGVVQSPRYKIIEKKQPVAFWCNPISGHNTLYWYLQNLGQGPELLIRYENEEAVDDSQLPKDRFSAERLKGVDSTLKIQPAELGDSAVYLCASSSDREDGYTFGSGTRLTVV.

CDR3 sequence: CASSSYRANTEAFF. The CDR3 nucleotides read TGTGCCAGCAGTTCCTACAGGGCAAACACTGAAGCTTTCTTT. The chain employs TRBV27 and TRBJ1-1, with D tentatively TRBD1 (6 bases). The V gene's germline CDR1 is MNHEY and CDR2 SMNVEV (reference sequence). The V gene lost 4 bases and the J gene lost 2 bases, with 11 bases spanning the gap. The CDR3 spans 14 residues.

This sequence joins TRBV9 and TRBJ1-1; D is ambiguous. Germline assignment: CDR1 SGDLS and CDR2 YYNGEE. The CDR3 contains 14 residues. Trimming cost V 0 bases and J 2 bases, with 8 bases left between them. The CDR3 loop is CASSVGQENTEAFF. CDR3 sequence (DNA): TGTGCCAGCAGCGTAGGACAAGAAAACACTGAAGCTTTCTTT.

The chain couples TRBV5-5 to TRBJ2-1; D remains ambiguous. V lost 0 bases to trimming and J lost 1 base, with 8 bases between them. Germline V gene lookup returns CDR1 SGHKS and CDR2 YYEKEE (reference sequence). The CDR3 runs to 15 residues. The CDR3 spells CASSLDPGSYNEQFF. CDR3 nucleotides: TGTGCCAGCAGCTTGGATCCGGGTTCCTACAATGAGCAGTTCTTC.

The chain uses TRBV3-1 (or the pseudogene TRBV3-2) and TRBJ2-1; 7 bases are shared with TRBD1. The CDR3 totals 17 residues. The germline gives CDR1 LGHDT, CDR2 YNNKEL (reference sequence). Trimming cost V 0 bases and J 6 bases; bases outside gene matches: 11. The CDR3 DNA reads as TGTGCCAGCAGCCAAGAGGGTGCGACAGGGTTTGGCAATGAGCAGTTCTTC. Translation gives CASSQEGATGFGNEQFF.

This chain uses TRBV12-2 with TRBJ1-3. TRBV12-2 is a known pseudogene. This CDR3 has 11 amino acids. CDR3 nucleotide sequence: TGTGCAACTAAAGCAAAAAACACCATATATTTT. It codes for CATKAKNTIYF.

In regard to this clone: One end of the junction fails to match germline, which may point to a read error. This chain uses TRBV27 with TRBJ1-3, with a possible D match to TRBD1 (5 bases). The CDR3 length is 12 residues. The germline V gene has CDR1 MNHEY and CDR2 SMNVEV (reference sequence). The CDR3 DNA is TGTGCCAGCAGTGGGGGGTGGGAACCGAGACTTTTT. It is translated as CASSGGWEPRLF.

J is TRBJ1-1 and V is TRBV7-2, with D possibly TRBD1 on 5 matching bases. V was shortened by 4 bases and J by 4 bases, with 13 bases between the two germline ends. This CDR3 is 14 amino acids long. CDR1 is SGHTA and CDR2 is FQGNSA in the germline V gene. In DNA form, the CDR3 reads TGTGCCAGCAGCTCCACGGGGGGATTCACTGAAGCTTTCTTT. Translated: CASSSTGGFTEAFF. The complete variable domain, with remaining parts taken from reference TRBV7-2 and TRBJ1-1, reads GAGVSQSPSNKVTEKGKDVELRCDPISGHTALYWYRQSLGQGLEFLIYFQGNSAPDKSGLPSDRFSAERTGGSVSTLTIQRTQQEDSAVYLCASSSTGGFTEAFFGQGTRLTVV.

This clone was detected only once. The chain has TRBV9 and TRBJ2-2; 12 bases match TRBD2. The CDR3 consists of 16 residues. Germline V gene sequence: CDR1 SGDLS, CDR2 YYNGEE. J was trimmed by 7 bases and V by 1 base; bases with no gene match: 5. This CDR3 reads CASSVRTSGMFGELFF. CDR3 DNA: TGTGCCAGCAGCGTACGGACTAGCGGGATGTTCGGGGAGCTGTTTTTT.

This clone has only one observation. The chain links TRBV18 to TRBJ2-1; 8 bases align to TRBD1. Germline trimming cut 3 bases from V and 3 bases from J; bases unmatched to any gene: 7. This CDR3 has 16 amino acids. CDR1 and CDR2 (germline): KGHSH, LQKENI. CDR3 in amino acids: CASSPRQGALYNEQFF. For the CDR3, the DNA is TGTGCCAGCTCACCTCGTCAGGGGGCTCTCTACAATGAGCAGTTCTTC.

The CDR3 DNA reads TGTGCCAGCAGCGTAACTCCTAGCGGGGGGGCTTCCTACGAGCAGTACTTC. This gives the protein CASSVTPSGGASYEQYF. The rearrangement joins TRBV7-9 to TRBJ2-7, with 12 bases identical to TRBD2. V trimming: 5 bases; J trimming: 1 base; junction bases outside the gene matches: 9. The CDR3 is 17 amino acids. Per the germline V gene, CDR1 is SEHNR and CDR2 is FQNEAQ (reference sequence).

This sequence joins TRBV4-3 and TRBJ2-1, with 12 bases identical to TRBD2. Germline assignment: CDR1 LGHNA and CDR2 YSLEER. Losses at the gene ends were 0 bases for V and 9 bases for J; bases not matched to a gene: 9. There are 17 residues in the CDR3. CDR3 nucleotide sequence: TGCGCCAGCAGCCAAGATGTGACTAGCGGGAGTTCCGGTGAGCAGTTCTTC. Its translation is CASSQDVTSGSSGEQFF.